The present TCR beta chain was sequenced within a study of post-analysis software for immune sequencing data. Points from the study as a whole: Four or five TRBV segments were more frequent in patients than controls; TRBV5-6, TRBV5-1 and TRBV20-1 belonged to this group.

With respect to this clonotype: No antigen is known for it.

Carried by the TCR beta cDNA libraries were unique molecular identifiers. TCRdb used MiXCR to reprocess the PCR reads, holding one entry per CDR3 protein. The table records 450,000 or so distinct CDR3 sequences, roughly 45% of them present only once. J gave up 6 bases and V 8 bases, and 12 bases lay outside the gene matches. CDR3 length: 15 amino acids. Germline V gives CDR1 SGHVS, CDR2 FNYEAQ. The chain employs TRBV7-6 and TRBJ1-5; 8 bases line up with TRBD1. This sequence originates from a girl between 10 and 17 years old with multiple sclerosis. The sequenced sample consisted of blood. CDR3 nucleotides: TGTGCCAGCGGCCATGACAGGGGACGGGGTCAGCCCCAGCATTTT. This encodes CASGHDRGRGQPQHF.